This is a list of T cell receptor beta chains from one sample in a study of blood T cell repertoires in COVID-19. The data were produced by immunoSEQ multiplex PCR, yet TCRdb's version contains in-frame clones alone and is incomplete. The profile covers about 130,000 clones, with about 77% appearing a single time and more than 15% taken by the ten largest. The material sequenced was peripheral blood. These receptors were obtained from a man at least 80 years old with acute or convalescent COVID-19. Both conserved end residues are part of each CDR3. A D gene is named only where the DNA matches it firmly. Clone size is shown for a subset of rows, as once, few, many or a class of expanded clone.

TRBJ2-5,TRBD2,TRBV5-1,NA,CASSSIAGAQETQYF,TGCGCCAGCAGCTCGATAGCGGGGGCCCAAGAGACCCAGTACTTC
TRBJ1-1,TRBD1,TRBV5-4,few,CASSGQGFTEAFF,TGTGCCAGCAGCGGACAGGGATTTACTGAAGCTTTCTTT
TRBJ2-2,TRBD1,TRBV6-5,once,CASTPTGANTGELFF,TGTGCCAGCACCCCGACAGGGGCCAACACCGGGGAGCTGTTTTTT
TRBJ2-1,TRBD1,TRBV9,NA,CASTPRDRTYNEQFF,TGTGCCAGCACCCCTCGGGACAGGACATACAATGAGCAGTTCTTC
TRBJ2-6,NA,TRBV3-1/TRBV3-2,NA,CASSHLQGWAGANVLTF,TGTGCCAGCAGCCACCTGCAGGGTTGGGCTGGGGCCAACGTCCTGACTTTC
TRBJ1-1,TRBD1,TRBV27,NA,CASSLDRVSTEAFF,TGTGCCAGCAGTTTAGACAGGGTCTCAACTGAAGCTTTCTTT
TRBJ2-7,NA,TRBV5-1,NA,CASSPGNSYEQYF,TGCGCCAGCAGCCCCGGGAACTCCTACGAGCAGTACTTC
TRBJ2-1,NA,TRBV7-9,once,CASSLDADNEQFF,TGTGCCAGCAGCTTAGATGCGGACAATGAGCAGTTCTTC
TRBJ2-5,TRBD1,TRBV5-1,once,CASSLAATGGLETQYF,TGCGCCAGCAGCTTGGCCGCGACAGGGGGCTTAGAGACCCAGTACTTC
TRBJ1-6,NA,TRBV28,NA,CASSQLDMLDSPLHF,TGTGCCAGCAGCCAACTTGACATGCTGGATTCACCCCTCCACTTT
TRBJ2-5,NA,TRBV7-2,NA,CASSRQQETQYF,TGTGCCAGCAGCAGACAACAAGAGACCCAGTACTTC
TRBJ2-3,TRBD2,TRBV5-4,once,CASTSALGGASDTQYF,TGTGCCAGCACCTCGGCCCTCGGGGGGGCATCAGATACGCAGTATTTT
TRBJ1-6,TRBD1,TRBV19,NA,CASSSGTVYNSPLHF,TGTGCCAGTAGTTCCGGGACAGTATATAATTCACCCCTCCACTTT
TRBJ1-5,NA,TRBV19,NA,CASSIYPDGGGGQPQHF,TGTGCCAGTAGTATTTACCCGGATGGAGGCGGGGGTCAGCCCCAGCATTTT
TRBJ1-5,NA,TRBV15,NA,CATSRVGGSNQPQHF,TGTGCCACCAGCAGAGTGGGGGGAAGCAATCAGCCCCAGCATTTT
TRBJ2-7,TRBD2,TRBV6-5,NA,CASSYSIRAGKHEQYF,TGTGCCAGCAGTTACTCGATTCGAGCGGGGAAACACGAGCAGTACTTC
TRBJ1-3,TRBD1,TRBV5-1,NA,CASSSGGSGNTIYF,TGCGCCAGCAGCTCAGGGGGTTCTGGAAACACCATATATTTT
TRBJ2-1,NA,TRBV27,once,CASSQYNEQFF,TGTGCCAGCAGCCAGTACAATGAGCAGTTCTTC
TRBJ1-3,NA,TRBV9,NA,CASTEAPGGNTIYF,TGTGCCAGCACCGAAGCCCCAGGGGGAAACACCATATATTTT
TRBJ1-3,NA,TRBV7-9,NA,CASSPPGSGNTIYF,TGTGCCAGCAGCCCGCCCGGGTCTGGAAACACCATATATTTT
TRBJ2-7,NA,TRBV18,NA,CASSPLQYLSYEQYF,TGTGCCAGCTCACCGCTACAGTACCTTTCCTACGAGCAGTACTTC
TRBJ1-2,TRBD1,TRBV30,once,CAWSGTGGGRGYTF,TGTGCCTGGAGTGGAACAGGGGGCGGTCGCGGCTACACCTTC
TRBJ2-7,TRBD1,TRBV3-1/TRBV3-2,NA,CASSRLDRPTYEQYF,TGTGCCAGCAGCCGCCTGGACAGGCCGACCTACGAGCAGTACTTC
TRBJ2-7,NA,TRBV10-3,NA,CASRTAPYEQYF,TGTGCCAGCAGAACTGCCCCCTACGAGCAGTACTTC
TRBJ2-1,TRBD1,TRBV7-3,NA,CASSSPGQSYNEQFF,TGTGCCAGCAGCTCACCGGGACAGTCCTACAATGAGCAGTTCTTC
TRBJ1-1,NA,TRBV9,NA,CASSLVSGGNTEAFF,TGTGCCAGCAGCCTAGTCTCCGGTGGGAACACTGAAGCTTTCTTT
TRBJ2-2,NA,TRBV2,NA,CASSLQGGELFF,TGTGCCAGCAGTTTACAGGGCGGGGAGCTGTTTTTT
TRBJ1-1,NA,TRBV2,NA,CASSGREGTEAFF,TGTGCCAGCAGTGGCAGGGAGGGCACTGAAGCTTTCTTT
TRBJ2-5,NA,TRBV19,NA,CASSLQDRYPQETQYF,TGTGCCAGTAGTCTACAAGACAGATACCCACAAGAGACCCAGTACTTC
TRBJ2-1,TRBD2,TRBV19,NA,CASSIPLAGGRNEQFF,TGTGCCAGTAGTATTCCGCTAGCGGGGGGTCGTAATGAGCAGTTCTTC
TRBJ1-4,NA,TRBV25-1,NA,CASTSRGTTNEKLFF,TGTGCCAGCACCTCACGGGGTACGACTAATGAAAAACTGTTTTTT
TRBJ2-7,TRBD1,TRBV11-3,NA,CASLFREGAGGEQYF,TGTGCCAGCCTTTTCCGTGAGGGGGCCGGAGGCGAGCAGTACTTC
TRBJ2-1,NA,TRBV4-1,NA,CASSQGPPEYEQFF,TGCGCCAGCAGCCAAGGGCCGCCGGAGTATGAGCAGTTCTTC
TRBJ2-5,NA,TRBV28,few,CAIAYPGRETQYF,TGTGCCATCGCTTATCCCGGTCGGGAGACCCAGTACTTC
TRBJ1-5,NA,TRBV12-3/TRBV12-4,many,CASRLGTRAQHF,TGTGCCAGCAGGCTTGGGACACGGGCCCAGCATTTT
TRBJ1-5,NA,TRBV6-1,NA,CASSEDGGDQPQHF,TGTGCCAGCAGTGAAGATGGGGGGGATCAGCCCCAGCATTTT
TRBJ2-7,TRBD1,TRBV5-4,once,CASSPPAGTGGGEQYF,TGTGCCAGCAGCCCCCCGGCAGGGACAGGGGGTGGCGAGCAGTACTTC
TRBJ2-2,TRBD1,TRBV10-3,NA,CAIRTGTGGTGELFF,TGTGCCATCAGGACCGGGACAGGGGGTACCGGGGAGCTGTTTTTT
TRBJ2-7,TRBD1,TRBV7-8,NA,CASSPFLIRDRSSYEQYF,TGTGCCAGCAGCCCCTTTTTGATCCGGGACAGGAGCTCCTACGAGCAGTACTTC
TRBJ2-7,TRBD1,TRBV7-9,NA,CASSRRTGLSSYEQYF,TGTGCCAGCAGTCGCCGGACAGGGTTAAGTTCCTACGAGCAGTACTTC
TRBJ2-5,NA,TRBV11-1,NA,CASSLAGPFAETQYF,TGTGCCAGCAGCTTAGCGGGCCCGTTCGCAGAGACCCAGTACTTC
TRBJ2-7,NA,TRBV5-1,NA,CASKELQGPSYEQYF,TGCGCCAGCAAGGAGCTACAGGGTCCCTCCTACGAGCAGTACTTC
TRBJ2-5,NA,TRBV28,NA,CASSGAAPETQYF,TGTGCCAGCAGTGGGGCAGCACCAGAGACCCAGTACTTC
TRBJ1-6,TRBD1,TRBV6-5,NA,CASSQTGVNSPLHF,TGTGCCAGCAGTCAGACAGGGGTAAATTCACCCCTCCACTTT
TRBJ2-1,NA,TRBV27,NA,CASSLNLGNEQFF,TGTGCCAGCAGTTTAAATCTAGGCAATGAGCAGTTCTTC
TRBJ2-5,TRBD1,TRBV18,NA,CASKKTGSSITETQYF,TGTGCCAGCAAAAAGACAGGGAGTAGTATTACAGAGACCCAGTACTTC
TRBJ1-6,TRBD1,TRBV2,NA,CASIRDRLNSPLHF,TGTGCCAGCATCAGGGACAGACTTAATTCACCCCTCCACTTT
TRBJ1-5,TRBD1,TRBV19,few,CASTWDRGNQPQHF,TGTGCCAGTACTTGGGACAGGGGGAACCAGCCCCAGCATTTT
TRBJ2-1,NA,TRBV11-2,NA,CASSLDLSARYNEQFF,TGTGCCAGCAGCTTAGATCTAAGTGCGCGATACAATGAGCAGTTCTTC
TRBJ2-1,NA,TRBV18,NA,CASSPRVSDEQFF,TGTGCCAGCTCACCACGAGTTTCCGATGAGCAGTTCTTC
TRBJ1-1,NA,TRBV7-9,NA,CASSLGLGGNTEAFF,TGTGCCAGCAGCTTAGGCCTCGGGGGGAACACTGAAGCTTTCTTT
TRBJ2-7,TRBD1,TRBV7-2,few,CASSQALGTAYEQYF,TGTGCCAGCAGCCAAGCCCTGGGGACAGCCTACGAGCAGTACTTC
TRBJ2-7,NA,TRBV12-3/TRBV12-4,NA,CATSRQVWYEQYF,TGTGCCACTTCCAGACAGGTTTGGTACGAGCAGTACTTC